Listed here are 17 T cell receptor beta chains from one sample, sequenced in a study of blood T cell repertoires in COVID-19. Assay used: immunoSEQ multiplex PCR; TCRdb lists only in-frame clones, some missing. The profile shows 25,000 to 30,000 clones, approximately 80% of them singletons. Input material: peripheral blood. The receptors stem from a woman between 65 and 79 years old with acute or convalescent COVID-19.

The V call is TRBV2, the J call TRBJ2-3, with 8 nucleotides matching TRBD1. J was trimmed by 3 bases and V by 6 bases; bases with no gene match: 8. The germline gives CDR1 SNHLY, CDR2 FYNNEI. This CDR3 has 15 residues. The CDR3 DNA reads TGTGCCAGCAGCCGAGGGGGGACAGGTACAGATACGCAGTATTTT. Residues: CASSRGGTGTDTQYF.

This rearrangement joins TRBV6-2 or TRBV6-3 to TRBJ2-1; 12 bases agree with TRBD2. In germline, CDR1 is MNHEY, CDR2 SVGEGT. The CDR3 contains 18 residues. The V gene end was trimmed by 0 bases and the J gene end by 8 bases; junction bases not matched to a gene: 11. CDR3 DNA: TGTGCCAGCAGTTACTCGCCCAGACTAGCGGGGGATGGCGATGAGCAGTTCTTC. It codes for CASSYSPRLAGDGDEQFF.

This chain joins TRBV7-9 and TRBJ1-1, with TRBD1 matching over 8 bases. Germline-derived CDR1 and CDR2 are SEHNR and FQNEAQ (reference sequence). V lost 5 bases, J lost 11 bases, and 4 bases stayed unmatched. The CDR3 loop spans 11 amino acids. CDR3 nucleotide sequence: TGTGCCAGCAGCCCAGACAGGGGTGCTTTCTTT. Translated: CASSPDRGAFF.

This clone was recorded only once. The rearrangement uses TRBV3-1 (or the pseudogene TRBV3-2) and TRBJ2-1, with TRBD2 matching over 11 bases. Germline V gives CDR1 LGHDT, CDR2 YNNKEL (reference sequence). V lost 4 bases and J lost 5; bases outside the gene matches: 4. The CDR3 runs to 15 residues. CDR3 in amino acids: CASSPGTSGHNEQFF. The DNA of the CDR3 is TGTGCCAGCAGCCCGGGGACTAGCGGCCACAATGAGCAGTTCTTC.

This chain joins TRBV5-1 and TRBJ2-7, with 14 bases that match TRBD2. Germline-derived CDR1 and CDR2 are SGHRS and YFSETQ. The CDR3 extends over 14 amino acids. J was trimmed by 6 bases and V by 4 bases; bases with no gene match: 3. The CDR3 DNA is TGCGCCAGCAGCAGGACTAGCGGGGGGTTCGAGCAGTACTTC. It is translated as CASSRTSGGFEQYF. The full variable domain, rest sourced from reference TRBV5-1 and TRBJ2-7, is KAGVTQTPRYLIKTRGQQVTLSCSPISGHRSVSWYQQTPGQGLQFLFEYFSETQRNKGNFPGRFSGRQFSNSRSEMNVSTLELGDSALYLCASSRTSGGFEQYFGPGTRLTVT.

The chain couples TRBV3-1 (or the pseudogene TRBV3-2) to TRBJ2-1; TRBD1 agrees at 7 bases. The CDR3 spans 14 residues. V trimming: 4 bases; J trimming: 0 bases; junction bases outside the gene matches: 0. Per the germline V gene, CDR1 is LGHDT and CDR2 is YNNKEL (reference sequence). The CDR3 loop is CASSRDSSYNEQFF. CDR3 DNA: TGTGCCAGCAGCCGGGACAGCTCCTACAATGAGCAGTTCTTC.

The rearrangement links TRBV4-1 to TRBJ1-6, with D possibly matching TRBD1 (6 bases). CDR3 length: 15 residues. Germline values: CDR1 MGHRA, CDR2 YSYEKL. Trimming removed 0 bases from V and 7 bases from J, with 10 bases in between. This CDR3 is CASSQDQGGNSPLHF. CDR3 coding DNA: TGCGCCAGCAGCCAAGATCAAGGGGGAAATTCACCCCTCCACTTT.

DNA for the CDR3: TGTGCCAGCAGTGAATTTCCCTCGAACACTGAAGCTTTCTTT. Translated, it gives CASSEFPSNTEAFF. This chain joins TRBV6-1 and TRBJ1-1; D unclear. Germline lookup yields CDR1 MNHNS and CDR2 SASEGT. V lost 2 bases and J 1 base, leaving 8 bases between the germline ends. There are 14 residues in the CDR3.

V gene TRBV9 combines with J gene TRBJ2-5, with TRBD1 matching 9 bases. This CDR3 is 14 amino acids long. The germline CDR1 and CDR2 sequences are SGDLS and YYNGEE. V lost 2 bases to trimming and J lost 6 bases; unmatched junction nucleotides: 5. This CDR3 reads CASSVLQGAQTQYF. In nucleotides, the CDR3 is TGTGCCAGCAGCGTCTTACAGGGGGCTCAGACCCAGTACTTC. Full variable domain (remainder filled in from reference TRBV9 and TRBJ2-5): DSGVTQTPKHLITATGQRVTLRCSPRSGDLSVYWYQQSLDQGLQFLIQYYNGEERAKGNILERFSAQQFPDLHSELNLSSLELGDSALYFCASSVLQGAQTQYFGPGTRLLVL.

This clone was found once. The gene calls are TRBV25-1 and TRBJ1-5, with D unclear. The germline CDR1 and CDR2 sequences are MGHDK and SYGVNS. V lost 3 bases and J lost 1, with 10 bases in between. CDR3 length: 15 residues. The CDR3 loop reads CASSDRGGSNQPQHF. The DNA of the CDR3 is TGTGCCAGCAGTGACCGAGGTGGAAGCAATCAGCCCCAGCATTTT.

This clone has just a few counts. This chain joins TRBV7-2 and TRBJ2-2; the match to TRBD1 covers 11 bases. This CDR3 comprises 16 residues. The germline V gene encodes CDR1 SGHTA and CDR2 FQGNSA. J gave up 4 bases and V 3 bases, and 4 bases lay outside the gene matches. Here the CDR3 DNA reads TGTGCCAGCAGCTTCAAGGGACAGGGGGTCACCGGGGAGCTGTTTTTT. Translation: CASSFKGQGVTGELFF.

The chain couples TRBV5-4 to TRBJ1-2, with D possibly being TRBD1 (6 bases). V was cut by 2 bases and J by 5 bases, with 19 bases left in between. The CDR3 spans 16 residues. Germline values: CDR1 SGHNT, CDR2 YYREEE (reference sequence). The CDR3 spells CASSLPGGHLKYGYTF. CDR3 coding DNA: TGTGCCAGCAGCTTACCGGGGGGACACCTGAAATATGGCTACACCTTC.

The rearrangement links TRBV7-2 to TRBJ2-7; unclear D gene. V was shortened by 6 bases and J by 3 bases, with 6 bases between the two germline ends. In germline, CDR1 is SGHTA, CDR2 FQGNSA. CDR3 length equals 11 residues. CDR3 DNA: TGTGCCAGCAGACAGAACTACGAGCAGTACTTC. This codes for CASRQNYEQYF.

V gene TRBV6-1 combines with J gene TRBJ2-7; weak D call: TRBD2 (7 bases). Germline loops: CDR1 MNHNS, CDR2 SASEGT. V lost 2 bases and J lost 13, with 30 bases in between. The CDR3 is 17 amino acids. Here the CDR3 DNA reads TGTGCCAGCAGTGAATCAACAGGGAGGGGACGGTCCGGGAGTGAATACTTC. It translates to CASSESTGRGRSGSEYF.

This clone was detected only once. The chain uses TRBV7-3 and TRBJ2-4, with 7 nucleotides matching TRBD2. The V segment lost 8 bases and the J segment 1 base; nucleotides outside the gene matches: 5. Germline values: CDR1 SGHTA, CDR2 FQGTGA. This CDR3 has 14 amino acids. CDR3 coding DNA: TGTGCCAGCTTTGGGAGGGAGGCCAAAAACATTCAGTACTTC. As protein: CASFGREAKNIQYF.

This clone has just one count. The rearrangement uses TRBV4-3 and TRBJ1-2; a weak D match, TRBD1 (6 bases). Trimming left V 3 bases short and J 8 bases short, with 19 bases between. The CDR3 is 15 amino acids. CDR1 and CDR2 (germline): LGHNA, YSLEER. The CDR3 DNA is TGCGCCAGCAGCCACGGATTTACAGGGATGAACGGCTACACCTTC. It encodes CASSHGFTGMNGYTF.

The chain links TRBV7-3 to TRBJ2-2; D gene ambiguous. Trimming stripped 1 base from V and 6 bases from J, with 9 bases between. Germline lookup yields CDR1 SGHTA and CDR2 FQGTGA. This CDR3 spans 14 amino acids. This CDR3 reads CASSLISSAGELFF. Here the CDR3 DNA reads TGTGCCAGCAGCTTAATTTCATCAGCCGGGGAGCTGTTTTTT.